This TCR beta chain was found in a study of cytomegalovirus exposure and HLA in healthy donors. Amplification used 60 Vbeta primers and 13 Jbeta primers. Measured with immunoSEQ multiplex PCR; TCRdb has only the in-frame clones, and not every one. The sample includes about 180,000 clones, approximately 84% of them seen just once. Input material: PBMCs. The TCR sequence derives from a girl aged 10 to 17 in good health and CMV-seropositive.

The CDR3 loop is CASSPTGSYEQYF. For the CDR3, the DNA is TGCGCCAGCAGCCCCACCGGGAGCTACGAGCAGTACTTC. This chain uses TRBV5-1 with TRBJ2-5, with a possible D match to TRBD2 (6 bases). The J call may be wrong; the DNA end is better matched by TRBJ2-7. This CDR3 has 13 residues. Germline CDR1 is SGHRS and CDR2 is YFSETQ.